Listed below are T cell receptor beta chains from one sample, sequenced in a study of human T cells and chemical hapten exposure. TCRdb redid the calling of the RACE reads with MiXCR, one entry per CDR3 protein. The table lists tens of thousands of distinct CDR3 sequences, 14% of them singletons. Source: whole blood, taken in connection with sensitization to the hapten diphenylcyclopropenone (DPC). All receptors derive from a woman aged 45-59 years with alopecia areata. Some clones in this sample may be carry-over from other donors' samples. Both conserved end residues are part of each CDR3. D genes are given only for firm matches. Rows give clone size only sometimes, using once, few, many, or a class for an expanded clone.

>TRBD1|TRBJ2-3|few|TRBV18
CASSLSGTGASGTDTQYF
TGTGCCAGCTCACTTTCCGGGACAGGGGCTTCTGGCACAGATACGCAGTATTTT
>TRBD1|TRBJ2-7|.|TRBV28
CASSLWDRGNEQYF
TGTGCCAGCAGTTTATGGGACAGGGGAAACGAGCAGTACTTC
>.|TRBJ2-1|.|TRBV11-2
CASSPGIEQFF
TGTGCCAGCAGCCCAGGGATCGAGCAGTTCTTC
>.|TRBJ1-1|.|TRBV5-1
CASSLEGDTEASF
TGCGCCAGCAGCTTGGAAGGAGACACTGAAGCTTCCTTT
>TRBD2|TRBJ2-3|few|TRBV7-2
CASSRAGFTDTQYF
TGTGCCAGCAGCCGAGCGGGATTCACAGATACGCAGTATTTT
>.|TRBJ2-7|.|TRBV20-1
CSARGVSSYEQYF
TGCAGTGCTAGAGGAGTGAGCTCCTACGAGCAGTACTTC
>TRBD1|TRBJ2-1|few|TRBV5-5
CASSHRDSNNEQFF
TGTGCCAGCAGCCACCGGGACAGCAACAATGAGCAGTTCTTC
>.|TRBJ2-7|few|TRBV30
CAWTAVSYEQYF
TGTGCCTGGACAGCAGTCTCCTACGAGCAGTACTTC
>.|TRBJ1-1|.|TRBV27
CASSGGVEAFF
TGTGCCAGCAGCGGGGGCGTTGAAGCTTTCTTT
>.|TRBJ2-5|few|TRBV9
CASSVGPGQQETQYF
TGTGCCAGCAGCGTAGGTCCAGGGCAGCAAGAGACCCAGTACTTC